This passage covers 26 T cell receptor beta chains from one sample sequenced in a study of cytomegalovirus exposure and HLA in healthy donors. Both 60 Vbeta primers and 13 Jbeta primers went into the PCR. TCRdb's table, derived via immunoSEQ multiplex PCR, lists solely in-frame clones and lacks some. The sample consists of about 130,000 clones, around 72% of them appearing once. Input material: PBMCs. These receptors came from a man under 40 in good health and CMV-seronegative.

The CDR3 bases are TGTGCCAGCAGCTTAGGGACAGGGGCCCCCTACGAGCAGTACTTC. It yields the protein CASSLGTGAPYEQYF. The rearrangement joins TRBV11-3 to TRBJ2-7; 9 bases map to TRBD1. CDR3 length: 15 amino acids. V shed 1 base and J 2 bases; nucleotides not matched to a gene: 3. Germline CDR1 is SGHNT and CDR2 is YENEEA.

The chain employs TRBV5-8 and TRBJ1-6, with TRBD1 identical over 8 bases. V lost 2 bases, J lost 7 bases, and 11 bases stayed unmatched. The CDR3 is 17 amino acids. The V gene's germline CDR1 is SGHTS and CDR2 YDEGEE. The CDR3 loop is CASSFSSDRGRNSPLHF. DNA for the CDR3: TGTGCCAGCAGCTTCTCTTCCGACAGGGGTCGGAATTCACCCCTCCACTTT.

J is TRBJ2-3 and V is TRBV11-2; 12 bases map to TRBD2. V shed 7 bases, J shed 6 bases, and the junction held 11 bases outside the gene matches. CDR1 is SGHAT and CDR2 is FQNNGV in the germline V gene. There are 16 residues in the CDR3. CDR3 DNA sequence: TGTGCCAGCACCAATATCCTAGCGGGGGGGCCCGATACGCAGTATTTT. This translates into CASTNILAGGPDTQYF.

This clone was counted between two and nine times. The rearrangement uses TRBV5-8 and TRBJ1-1; a weak D match, TRBD1 (6 bases). CDR1 is SGHTS and CDR2 is YDEGEE in the germline V gene. Trimming left V 5 bases short and J 1 base short, with 9 bases between. The CDR3 extends over 13 amino acids. The DNA of the CDR3 is TGTGCCAGCAGGGGACAACCGAACACTGAAGCTTTCTTT. Amino acid sequence: CASRGQPNTEAFF.

This clone was seen once. Mismatch with germline at one junction end may stem from a read error. The CDR3 here is CASSEGAAGGAYGYTF. CDR3 DNA sequence: TGTGCCAGCAGCGAAGGGGCTGCAGGGGGCGCGTATGGCTACACCTTC. The rearrangement links TRBV2 to TRBJ1-2, with TRBD1 matching 8 bases. CDR1 and CDR2 (germline): SNHLY, FYNNEI. The CDR3 runs to 16 residues.

The chain uses TRBV20-1 and TRBJ2-7; possibly TRBD2 for D (5 bases). Deletions cut 3 bases from V and 6 bases from J, with 9 bases between. This CDR3 has 11 amino acids. Germline values: CDR1 DFQATT, CDR2 SNEGSKA (reference sequence). The chain's CDR3 is CSARVGSEQYF. The CDR3 nucleotides read TGCAGTGCTAGGGTAGGGAGCGAGCAGTACTTC.

The chain uses TRBV6-6 and TRBJ2-3; possible D gene TRBD2, 6 bases. The CDR3 is 14 amino acids. Germline V CDR1 and CDR2: MNHNY, SVGAGI (reference sequence). V was pared by 6 bases and J by 5 bases, with 15 bases between. As DNA, the CDR3 is TGTGCCAGCAGAGATTCGGGGACTCAAGATACGCAGTATTTT. Translation gives CASRDSGTQDTQYF.

CDR3 protein: CASSLRSPDYGYTF. The CDR3 coding sequence is TGTGCCAGCAGTTTAAGGAGCCCGGACTATGGCTACACCTTC. The chain has TRBV28 and TRBJ1-2; D is uncertain. Trimming stripped 2 bases from V and 3 bases from J, with 10 bases between. This CDR3 has 14 residues. The germline V gene encodes CDR1 MDHEN and CDR2 SYDVKM.

The rearrangement links TRBV5-1 to TRBJ2-5; D possibly corresponds to TRBD1 (6 bases). The CDR3 extends over 13 amino acids. Trimming pared 5 bases from V and 2 bases from J, leaving 10 bases between. Germline assignment: CDR1 SGHRS and CDR2 YFSETQ. As DNA, the CDR3 is TGCGCCAGCAGAGACGGGACACAAGAGACCCAGTACTTC. Amino acid sequence: CASRDGTQETQYF.

This chain links TRBV7-6 with TRBJ1-2; the D gene is possibly TRBD1 (6 bases). Germline lookup yields CDR1 SGHVS and CDR2 FNYEAQ. The CDR3 is 15 residues long. The V end was cut by 5 bases, the J end by 8 bases, with 21 bases between. The CDR3 bases are TGTGCCAGCAGCAGTACAGGGTTTACGTCCCTCGGCTACACCTTC. It codes for CASSSTGFTSLGYTF. Drawing the rest from reference TRBV7-6 and TRBJ1-2, the complete variable domain is GAGVSQSPRYKVTKRGQDVALRCDPISGHVSLYWYRQALGQGPEFLTYFNYEAQQDKSGLPNDRFSAERPEGSISTLTIQRTEQRDSAMYRCASSSTGFTSLGYTFGSGTRLTVV.

The chain combines TRBV7-2 with TRBJ1-6, with TRBD1 as a possible D gene (5 bases). Germline V gives CDR1 SGHTA, CDR2 FQGNSA. Trimming removed 1 base from V and 8 bases from J, with 9 bases in between. The length of the CDR3 is 14 residues. The CDR3 DNA follows: TGTGCCAGCAGCTTAGAGGAGGGGCATTCACCCCTCCACTTT. It specifies CASSLEEGHSPLHF. The whole variable domain, remainder taken from reference TRBV7-2 and TRBJ1-6, is GAGVSQSPSNKVTEKGKDVELRCDPISGHTALYWYRQSLGQGLEFLIYFQGNSAPDKSGLPSDRFSAERTGGSVSTLTIQRTQQEDSAVYLCASSLEEGHSPLHFGNGTRLTVT.

A remark on this clone: One junction end does not reproduce the germline sequence, and a read error may be involved. The chain carries TRBV7-2 and TRBJ1-5; tentative D call: TRBD1 (5 bases). The CDR3 totals 15 residues. Per the germline V gene, CDR1 is SGHTA and CDR2 is FQGNSA. CDR3 amino acids: CASSFSGKRYQPQHF. For the CDR3, the DNA is TGTGCCAGCAGCTTCTCAGGGAAGAGGTATCAGCCTCAGCATTTT.

The rearrangement uses TRBV28 and TRBJ2-2, with D possibly TRBD1 on 6 matching bases. Germline V lookup: CDR1 MDHEN, CDR2 SYDVKM. The CDR3 loop spans 14 amino acids. V was trimmed by 8 bases and J by 4 bases, leaving 14 bases between them. CDR3 amino acids: CASGVVRGTGELFF. The CDR3 region has the DNA TGTGCCAGCGGAGTTGTCAGGGGCACCGGGGAGCTGTTTTTT.

CDR3 DNA: TGTGCCAGCAGCCTCTCCCCATTAGCGCCAAGGGAGACCCAGTACTTC. Translated, it gives CASSLSPLAPRETQYF. This chain links TRBV9 with TRBJ2-5; a weak D match, TRBD2 (5 bases). Germline V gene data show CDR1 as SGDLS and CDR2 as YYNGEE. V lost 4 bases to trimming and J lost 5 bases, with 21 bases between them. This CDR3 has 16 residues.

This clone was counted once. The rearrangement joins TRBV7-8 to TRBJ2-3; 8 bases align to TRBD2. V shed 1 base, J shed 0 bases, and the junction held 6 bases outside the gene matches. CDR3 size: 17 residues. Germline V CDR1 and CDR2: SGHVS, FQNEAQ. The CDR3 DNA reads TGTGCCAGCAGCTTAGGTCTAGCTAGCGGGAGCACAGATACGCAGTATTTT. The encoded protein is CASSLGLASGSTDTQYF.

Comments on this clone: Relative to the germline gene, one junction end is altered; a read error may explain this. The rearrangement links TRBV7-9 to TRBJ1-4, with 10 bases lining up with TRBD1. The CDR3 has 18 residues. The germline V gene has CDR1 SEHNR and CDR2 FQNEAQ (reference sequence). The CDR3: CSSSHASRDRGWHEKLFF. For the CDR3, the DNA is TGTTCCAGCAGCCACGCGTCCCGGGACAGGGGTTGGCATGAAAAACTGTTTTTT.

The chain joins TRBV9 to TRBJ2-1; 9 bases match TRBD2. The CDR3 spans 15 residues. CDR1 is SGDLS, CDR2 YYNGEE, per germline. The junction had 9 bases not matched to a gene; V was cut back by 2 bases and J by 9 bases. The CDR3 DNA sequence: TGTGCCAGCAGCGTTGGGGGGCGGGGGGGCCTTGAGCAGTTCTTC. This translates into CASSVGGRGGLEQFF.

This chain joins TRBV7-9 and TRBJ1-2; D remains ambiguous. The CDR3 runs 17 residues. Germline values: CDR1 SEHNR, CDR2 FQNEAQ (reference sequence). Trimming removed 1 base at V and 0 bases at J, with 15 bases between. CDR3 in amino acids: CASSLGNAGFANYGYTF. Written as DNA, the CDR3 is TGTGCCAGCAGCTTAGGCAATGCGGGGTTTGCTAACTATGGCTACACCTTC.

The table lists this clone with a few counts. The rearrangement uses TRBV5-1 and TRBJ1-4, with a possible D match to TRBD1 (5 bases). V was shortened by 0 bases and J by 6 bases, with 12 bases between the two germline ends. In germline, CDR1 is SGHRS, CDR2 YFSETQ. The CDR3 covers 15 residues. The CDR3 reads CASSLEGREDEKLFF. The CDR3 DNA sequence: TGCGCCAGCAGCTTGGAAGGCAGGGAGGATGAAAAACTGTTTTTT.

As concerns this clone: Other DNA sequences of this sample code for an identical CDR3. The chain couples TRBV2 to TRBJ2-5, with TRBD2 as a possible D gene (7 bases). V was clipped by 6 bases and J by 5 bases, with 16 bases between them. This CDR3 contains 14 residues. Germline CDR1 reads SNHLY; CDR2 reads FYNNEI. For the CDR3, the DNA is TGTGCCAGCAGATTGGGGGGGCTGGGGGAGACCCAGTACTTC. Translation gives CASRLGGLGETQYF.

The chain couples TRBV6-6 to TRBJ2-5; 10 bases map to TRBD1. The tail of the sequence fits TRBJ2-7 better, so the J call may be wrong. The CDR3 consists of 16 residues. CDR1 MNHNY and CDR2 SVGAGI come from the germline V gene (reference sequence). CDR3 sequence (DNA): TGTGCCACCAATCGGAACAGACAGGGGGCGGAGTACGAGCAGTACTTC. Protein: CATNRNRQGAEYEQYF.

The chain is built from TRBV19 and TRBJ1-5; D is uncertain. Germline assignment: CDR1 LNHDA and CDR2 SQIVND (reference sequence). V lost 4 bases, J lost 2 bases, and 6 bases lay in between. This CDR3 has 13 amino acids. The CDR3 loop is CASSKSGNQPQHF. Written as DNA, the CDR3 is TGTGCCAGTAGTAAAAGCGGCAATCAGCCCCAGCATTTT.

J is TRBJ1-4 and V is TRBV6-1; D possibly corresponds to TRBD1 (5 bases). The CDR3 runs 13 residues. From germline, CDR1 is MNHNS and CDR2 SASEGT. Trimming cost V 9 bases and J 6 bases, with 14 bases left between them. CDR3 amino acids: CASSDRPHEKLFF. In DNA form, the CDR3 reads TGTGCCAGTTCTGACAGACCTCATGAAAAACTGTTTTTT.

The chain is built from TRBV7-9 and TRBJ2-3; 14 bases line up with TRBD2. J gave up 6 bases and V 5 bases, and 7 bases lay outside the gene matches. Germline CDR1 is SEHNR and CDR2 is FQNEAQ (reference sequence). The CDR3 is made up of 16 amino acids. CDR3: CASSPTSGGARDTQYF. The CDR3 DNA sequence: TGTGCCAGCAGCCCGACTAGCGGGGGGGCCAGGGATACGCAGTATTTT.

By sample fraction, this clone is medium-sized. The chain is built from TRBV27 and TRBJ2-1; 14 bases agree with TRBD2. The V gene's germline CDR1 is MNHEY and CDR2 SMNVEV (reference sequence). V trimming: 4 bases; J trimming: 3 bases; junction bases outside the gene matches: 2. The CDR3 loop spans 16 amino acids. The CDR3 DNA reads as TGTGCCAGCAGTTGGGGACTAGCGGGGGACTACAATGAGCAGTTCTTC. This gives the protein CASSWGLAGDYNEQFF.

CDR3 region: CASSQEGTEAFF. CDR3 sequence (DNA): TGTGCCAGCAGTCAGGAGGGTACTGAAGCTTTCTTT. The genes are TRBV6-6 and TRBJ1-1; D is unclear. Germline V gene data show CDR1 as MNHNY and CDR2 as SVGAGI (reference sequence). The CDR3 runs 12 residues. The V and J ends lost 5 bases and 5 bases respectively, with 9 bases between them.